A selection of T cell receptor beta chains follows, all from one sample in a study of T cells in Graves' hyperthyroidism and ophthalmopathy. From the multiplex PCR reads, TCRdb called clonotypes with MiXCR, one entry per CDR3 protein. The sample lists 560,000 or so distinct CDR3 sequences, about half occurring once. The sample comprised peripheral blood or thyroid tissue (not recorded which). Source of these receptors: a woman aged 18-30 years with Graves' hyperthyroidism. The CDR3 runs from the conserved cysteine through the conserved F or W. Fields, in order: V gene, clone size, D gene, J gene, CDR3 DNA, CDR3 protein. D genes are given only for firm matches. Some rows have no size entry. The others give once, few or many, or a class for an expanded clone.

TRBV6-1	once	.	TRBJ2-7	TGTGCCAGCACCAGGGGGGACAGAACCTACGAGCAGTACTTC	CASTRGDRTYEQYF
TRBV4-2	.	.	TRBJ1-5	TGTGCCAGCAGCCAAGAGGGCTTCATGGGGCAGCCCCAGCATTTT	CASSQEGFMGQPQHF
TRBV2	.	TRBD1	TRBJ1-5	TGCGCCAGCAGCCGATTACAGGGGAATCAGCCCCAGCATTTT	CASSRLQGNQPQHF
TRBV2	.	.	TRBJ2-6	TGTGCCAGCAGTCGTGCCAGCTCTGGGGCCAACGTCCTGACTTTC	CASSRASSGANVLTF
TRBV2	.	TRBD1	TRBJ2-3	TGTGCCAGCAGAGAAGGGGGCCGAAGCACAGATACGCAGTATTTT	CASREGGRSTDTQYF
TRBV6-6	.	.	TRBJ1-1	TGTGCCAGCAGTTACGTAAGGGGGAGTAACACTGAAGCTTTCTTT	CASSYVRGSNTEAFF
TRBV19	.	.	TRBJ2-2	TGTGCCATCAGTCCTAGCGCCACCGGGGAGCTGTTTTTT	CAISPSATGELFF
TRBV19	.	TRBD2	TRBJ2-7	TGTGCCAGTAGTCTCGTAGCGGGAGTTACCTACGAGCAGTACTTC	CASSLVAGVTYEQYF
TRBV9	.	TRBD2	TRBJ2-5	TGTGCCAGCAGCTCAGGACTAGCGGGAGGATGGGAGACCCAGTACTTC	CASSSGLAGGWETQYF
TRBV19	.	TRBD1	TRBJ2-7	TGTGCCAGTAGCCGGGACAGGTTCTCCTACGAGCAGTACTTC	CASSRDRFSYEQYF
TRBV7-3	.	.	TRBJ1-6	.	CASSFYICSARNRTGVSPLHF
TRBV2	.	.	TRBJ1-6	TGTGCCAGCAGTGGACTAGGACTCAATTCACCCCTCCACTTT	CASSGLGLNSPLHF